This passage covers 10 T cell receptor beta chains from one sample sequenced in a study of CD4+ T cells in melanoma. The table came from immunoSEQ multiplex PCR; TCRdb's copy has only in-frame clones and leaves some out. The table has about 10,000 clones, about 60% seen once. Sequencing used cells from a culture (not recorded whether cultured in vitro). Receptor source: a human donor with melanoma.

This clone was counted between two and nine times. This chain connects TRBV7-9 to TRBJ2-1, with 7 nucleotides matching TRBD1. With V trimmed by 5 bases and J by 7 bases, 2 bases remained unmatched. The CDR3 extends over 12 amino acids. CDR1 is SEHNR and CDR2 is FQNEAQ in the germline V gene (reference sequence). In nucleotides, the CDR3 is TGTGCCAGCAGCCTACAGGGGAATGAGCAGTTCTTC. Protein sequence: CASSLQGNEQFF.

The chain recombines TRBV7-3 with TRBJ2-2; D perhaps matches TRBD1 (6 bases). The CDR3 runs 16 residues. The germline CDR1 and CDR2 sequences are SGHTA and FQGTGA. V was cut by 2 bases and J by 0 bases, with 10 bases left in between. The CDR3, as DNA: TGTGCCAGCAGCTTACTAGGACAGTCGAACACCGGGGAGCTGTTTTTT. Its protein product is CASSLLGQSNTGELFF.

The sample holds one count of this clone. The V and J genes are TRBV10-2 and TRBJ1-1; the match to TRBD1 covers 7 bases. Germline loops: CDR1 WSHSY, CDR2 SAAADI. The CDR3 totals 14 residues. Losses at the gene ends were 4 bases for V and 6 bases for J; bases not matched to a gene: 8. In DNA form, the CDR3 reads TGCGCCAGCAGTGCTGACAGGGATGGGGCTGAAGCTTTCTTT. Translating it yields CASSADRDGAEAFF.

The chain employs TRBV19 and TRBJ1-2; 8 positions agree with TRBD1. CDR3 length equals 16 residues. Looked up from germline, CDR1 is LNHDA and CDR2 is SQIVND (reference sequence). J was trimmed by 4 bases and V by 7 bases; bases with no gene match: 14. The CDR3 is CASTNPGQGYVYGYTF. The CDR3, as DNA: TGTGCCAGTACCAACCCCGGACAGGGCTATGTCTATGGCTACACCTTC.

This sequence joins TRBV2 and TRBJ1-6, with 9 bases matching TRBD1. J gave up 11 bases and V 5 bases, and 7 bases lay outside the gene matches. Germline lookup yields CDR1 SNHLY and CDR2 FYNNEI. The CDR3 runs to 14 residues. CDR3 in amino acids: CASSRDREKAPLHF. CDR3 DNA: TGTGCCAGCAGTCGGGACAGGGAAAAGGCACCCCTCCACTTT.

The CDR3 DNA is TGTGCCAGCCTAAGGCACAAGAGCACTGAAGCTTTCTTT. Translating gives CASLRHKSTEAFF. The rearrangement joins TRBV6-5 to TRBJ1-1; D gene ambiguous. Between the trimmed V and J ends, which lost 8 bases and 4 bases, there was a span of 14 bases. Per the germline V gene, CDR1 is MNHEY and CDR2 is SVGAGI. This CDR3 has 13 amino acids.

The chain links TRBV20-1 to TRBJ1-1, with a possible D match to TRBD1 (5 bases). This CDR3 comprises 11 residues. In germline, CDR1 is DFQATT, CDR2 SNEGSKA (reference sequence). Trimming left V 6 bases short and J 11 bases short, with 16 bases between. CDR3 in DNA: TGCAGTGCCGGGACCGCGGTCGGGGCTTTCTTT. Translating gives CSAGTAVGAFF.

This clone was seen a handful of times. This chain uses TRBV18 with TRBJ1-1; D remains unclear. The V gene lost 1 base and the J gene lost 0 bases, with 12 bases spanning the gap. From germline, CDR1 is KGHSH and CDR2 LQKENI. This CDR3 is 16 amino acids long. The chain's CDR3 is CASSPLLDGVNTEAFF. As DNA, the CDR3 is TGTGCCAGCTCACCACTCCTGGACGGAGTGAACACTGAAGCTTTCTTT.

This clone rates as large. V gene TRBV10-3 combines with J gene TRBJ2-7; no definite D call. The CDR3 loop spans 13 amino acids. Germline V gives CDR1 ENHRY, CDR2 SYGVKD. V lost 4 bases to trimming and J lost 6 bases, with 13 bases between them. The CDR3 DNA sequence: TGTGCCATCAGTGCGAACGGAATGGGCGAGCAGTACTTC. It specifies CAISANGMGEQYF.

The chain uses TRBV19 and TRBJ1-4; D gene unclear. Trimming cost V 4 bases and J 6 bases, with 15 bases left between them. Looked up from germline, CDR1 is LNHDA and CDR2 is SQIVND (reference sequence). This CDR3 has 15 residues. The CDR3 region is CASSSIQLADEKLFF. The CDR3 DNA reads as TGTGCCAGTAGTAGCATACAGCTCGCTGATGAAAAACTGTTTTTT.